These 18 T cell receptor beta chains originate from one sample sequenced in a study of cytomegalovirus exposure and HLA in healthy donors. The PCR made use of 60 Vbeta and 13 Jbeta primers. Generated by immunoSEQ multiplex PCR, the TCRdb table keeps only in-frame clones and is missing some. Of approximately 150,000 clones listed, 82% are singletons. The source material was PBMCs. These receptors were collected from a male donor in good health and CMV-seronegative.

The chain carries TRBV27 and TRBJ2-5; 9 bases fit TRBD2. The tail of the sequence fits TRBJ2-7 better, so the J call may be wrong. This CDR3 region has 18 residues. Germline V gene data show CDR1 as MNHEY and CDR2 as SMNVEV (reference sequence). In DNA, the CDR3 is TGTGCCAGCAGTCCTCTTAGATCCCTCAGCGGGGGGACTTACGAGCAGTACTTC. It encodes CASSPLRSLSGGTYEQYF.

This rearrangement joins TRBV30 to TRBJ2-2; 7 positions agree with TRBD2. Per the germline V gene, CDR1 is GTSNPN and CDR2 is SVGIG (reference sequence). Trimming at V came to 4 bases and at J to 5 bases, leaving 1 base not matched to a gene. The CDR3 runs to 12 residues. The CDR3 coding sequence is TGTGCCTGGACTAGCGGTACCGGGGAGCTGTTTTTT. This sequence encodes CAWTSGTGELFF. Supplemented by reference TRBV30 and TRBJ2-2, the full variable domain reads SQTIHQWPATLVQPVGSPLSLECTVEGTSNPNLYWYRQAAGRGLQLLFYSVGIGQISSEVPQNLSASRPQDRQFILSSKKLLLSDSGFYLCAWTSGTGELFFGEGSRLTVL.

For the CDR3, the DNA is TGCGCCAGCAGCCAAGGGGCGTGGGTAGCGGGAGGTAACACCGGGGAGCTGTTTTTT. It codes for CASSQGAWVAGGNTGELFF. The chain links TRBV4-3 to TRBJ2-2, with 10 bases fitting TRBD2. V trimming: 1 base; J trimming: 2 bases; junction bases outside the gene matches: 10. Germline-derived CDR1 and CDR2 are LGHNA and YSLEER. This CDR3 spans 19 amino acids.

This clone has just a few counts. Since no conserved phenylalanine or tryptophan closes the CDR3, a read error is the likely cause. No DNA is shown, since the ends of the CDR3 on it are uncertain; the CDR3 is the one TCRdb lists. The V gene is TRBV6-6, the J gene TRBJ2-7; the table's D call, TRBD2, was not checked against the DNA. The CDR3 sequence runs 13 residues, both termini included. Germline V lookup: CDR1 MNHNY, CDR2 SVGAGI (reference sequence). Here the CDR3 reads CASSYSEGPSLLL.

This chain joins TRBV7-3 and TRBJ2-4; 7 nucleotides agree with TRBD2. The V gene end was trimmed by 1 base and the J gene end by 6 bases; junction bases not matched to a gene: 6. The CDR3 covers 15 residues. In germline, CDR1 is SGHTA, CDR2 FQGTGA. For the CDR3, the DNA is TGTGCCAGCAGCTTAAATCTAGGGGAGGGAAACATTCAGTACTTC. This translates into CASSLNLGEGNIQYF.

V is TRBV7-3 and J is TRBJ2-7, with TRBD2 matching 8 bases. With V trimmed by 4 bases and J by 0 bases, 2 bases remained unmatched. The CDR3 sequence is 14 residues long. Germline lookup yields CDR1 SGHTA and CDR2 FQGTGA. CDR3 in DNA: TGTGCCAGCAGCTCCAGCGGGAGCTCCTACGAGCAGTACTTC. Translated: CASSSSGSSYEQYF.

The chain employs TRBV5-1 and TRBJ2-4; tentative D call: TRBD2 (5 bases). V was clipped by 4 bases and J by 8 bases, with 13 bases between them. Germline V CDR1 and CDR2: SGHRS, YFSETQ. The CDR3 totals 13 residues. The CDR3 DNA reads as TGCGCCAGCAGCCCGATGACGCGGGACATTCAGTACTTC. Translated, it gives CASSPMTRDIQYF. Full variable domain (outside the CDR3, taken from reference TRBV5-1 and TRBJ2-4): KAGVTQTPRYLIKTRGQQVTLSCSPISGHRSVSWYQQTPGQGLQFLFEYFSETQRNKGNFPGRFSGRQFSNSRSEMNVSTLELGDSALYLCASSPMTRDIQYFGAGTRLSVL.

CDR3 sequence reads: CASSRDRGMNTEAFF. Here the CDR3 DNA reads TGTGCCAGTAGTAGGGACAGAGGAATGAACACTGAAGCTTTCTTT. The chain joins TRBV19 to TRBJ1-1; 7 bases are a match to TRBD1. This CDR3 is 15 amino acids long. The junction had 5 bases not matched to a gene; V was cut back by 4 bases and J by 0 bases. The germline V gene has CDR1 LNHDA and CDR2 SQIVND (reference sequence).

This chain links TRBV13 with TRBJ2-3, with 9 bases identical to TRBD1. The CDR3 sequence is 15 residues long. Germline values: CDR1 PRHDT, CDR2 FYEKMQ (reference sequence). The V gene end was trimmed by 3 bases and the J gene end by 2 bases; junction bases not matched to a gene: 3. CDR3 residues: CASSLGQGITDTQYF. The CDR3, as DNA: TGTGCCAGCAGCTTGGGACAGGGAATCACAGATACGCAGTATTTT.

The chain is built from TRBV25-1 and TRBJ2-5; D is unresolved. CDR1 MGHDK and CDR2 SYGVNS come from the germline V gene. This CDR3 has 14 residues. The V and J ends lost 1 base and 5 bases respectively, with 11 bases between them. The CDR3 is CASSESLGAETQYF. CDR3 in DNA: TGTGCCAGCAGTGAATCCCTTGGAGCGGAGACCCAGTACTTC.

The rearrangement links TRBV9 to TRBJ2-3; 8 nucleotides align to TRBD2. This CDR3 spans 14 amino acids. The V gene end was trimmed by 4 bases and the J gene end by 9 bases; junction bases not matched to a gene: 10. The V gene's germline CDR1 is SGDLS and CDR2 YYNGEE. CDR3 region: CASSIDGGEGTQYF. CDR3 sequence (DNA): TGTGCCAGCAGCATCGACGGGGGGGAAGGGACGCAGTATTTT.

This chain's CDR3 is CASSELWAREQYF. CDR3 DNA sequence: TGTGCCAGCAGTGAGCTGTGGGCGCGCGAGCAGTACTTC. The chain has TRBV2 and TRBJ2-7; no reliable D call. Germline CDR1 reads SNHLY; CDR2 reads FYNNEI. The CDR3 is made up of 13 amino acids. Trimming pared 3 bases from V and 6 bases from J, leaving 12 bases between.

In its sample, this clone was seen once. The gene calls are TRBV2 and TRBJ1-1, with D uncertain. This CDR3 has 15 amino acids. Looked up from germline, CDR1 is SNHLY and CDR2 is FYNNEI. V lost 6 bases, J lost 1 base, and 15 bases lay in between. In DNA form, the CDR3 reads TGTGCCAGCAGCCAACATTGGTCCTGGAACACTGAAGCTTTCTTT. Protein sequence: CASSQHWSWNTEAFF.

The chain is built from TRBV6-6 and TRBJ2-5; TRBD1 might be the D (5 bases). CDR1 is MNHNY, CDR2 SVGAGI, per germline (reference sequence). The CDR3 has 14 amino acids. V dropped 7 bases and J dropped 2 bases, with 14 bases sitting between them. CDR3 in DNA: TGTGCCAGCACCTTACAGACAGATCAAGAGACCCAGTACTTC. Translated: CASTLQTDQETQYF.

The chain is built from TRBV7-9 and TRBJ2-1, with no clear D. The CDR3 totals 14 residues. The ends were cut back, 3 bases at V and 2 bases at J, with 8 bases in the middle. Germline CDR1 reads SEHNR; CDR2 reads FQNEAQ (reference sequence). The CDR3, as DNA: TGTGCCAGCAGCTTCCAACTGGCCTACAATGAGCAGTTCTTC. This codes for CASSFQLAYNEQFF.

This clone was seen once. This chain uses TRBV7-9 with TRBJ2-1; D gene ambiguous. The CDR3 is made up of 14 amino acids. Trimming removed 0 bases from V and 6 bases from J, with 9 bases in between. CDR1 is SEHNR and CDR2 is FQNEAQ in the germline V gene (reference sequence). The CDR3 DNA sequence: TGTGCCAGCAGCTTAGCAAGAGTCCCCAATGAGCAGTTCTTC. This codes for CASSLARVPNEQFF.

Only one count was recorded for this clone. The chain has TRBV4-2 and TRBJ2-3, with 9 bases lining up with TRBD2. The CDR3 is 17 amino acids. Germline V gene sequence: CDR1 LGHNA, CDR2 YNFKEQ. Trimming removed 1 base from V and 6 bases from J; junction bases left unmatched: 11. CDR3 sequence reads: CASSQGNSVAGEDTQYF. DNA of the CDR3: TGTGCCAGCAGCCAAGGGAACTCCGTAGCGGGAGAGGATACGCAGTATTTT.

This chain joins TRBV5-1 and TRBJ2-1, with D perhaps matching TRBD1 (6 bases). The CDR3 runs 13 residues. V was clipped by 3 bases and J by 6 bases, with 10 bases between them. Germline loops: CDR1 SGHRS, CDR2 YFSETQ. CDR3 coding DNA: TGCGCCAGCAGCTCGACAGGAGGCAATGAGCAGTTCTTC. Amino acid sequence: CASSSTGGNEQFF.